This is a list of T cell receptor beta chains from one sample in a study of beta chain features in type 1 diabetes. Method: immunoSEQ multiplex PCR; TCRdb's copy keeps in-frame clones and lacks some. The sample consists of around 70,000 clones, around 49% of them appearing once. The sequencing sample was made of central memory CD4+ T cells from blood. The origin of the receptors is a young man with type 1 diabetes. CDR3s include the opening cysteine and the closing phenylalanine or tryptophan. Fields, in order: V gene, D gene, CDR3 length, clone size, J gene, CDR3 protein, CDR3 DNA. D genes are given only for firm matches. Clone size, where shown, is once, few, many, or a class for clones that have expanded.

TRBV20-1	-	11	-	TRBJ1-1	CSAPRDTEAFF	TGCAGTGCTCCCAGGGATACTGAAGCTTTCTTT
TRBV27	-	15	few	TRBJ1-1	CASSSNWGVHTEAFF	TGTGCCAGCAGTTCTAATTGGGGGGTTCATACTGAAGCTTTCTTT
TRBV6-1	-	13	few	TRBJ2-7	CASTYSQEGRQYF	TGTGCCAGCACCTACTCACAGGAAGGAAGGCAGTACTTC
TRBV7-2	-	15	once	TRBJ2-3	CASSLVSKGTDTQYF	TGTGCCAGCAGCTTAGTTAGCAAGGGCACAGATACGCAGTATTTT
TRBV9	-	13	-	TRBJ1-2	CASSVDNNYGYTF	TGTGCCAGCAGCGTAGATAATAACTATGGCTACACCTTC
TRBV7-2	TRBD2	16	-	TRBJ2-2	CASSFVGTSGTGELFF	TGTGCCAGCAGCTTCGTCGGGACTAGCGGGACCGGGGAGCTGTTTTTT
TRBV10-1	TRBD1	14	-	TRBJ2-2	CASSGTGTTGELFF	TGCGCCAGCAGTGGGACAGGGACTACCGGGGAGCTGTTTTTT
TRBV30	TRBD1	16	-	TRBJ1-5	CAWGDRGRPRDQPQHF	TGTGCCTGGGGGGACAGGGGGCGACCTCGGGATCAGCCCCAGCATTTT
TRBV7-2	TRBD2	15	-	TRBJ2-3	CASNPGTSVTDTQYF	TGTGCCAGCAATCCCGGGACTAGCGTCACAGATACGCAGTATTTT
TRBV21-1	-	16	-	TRBJ1-5	CASSKEGLERNQPQHF	TGTGCCAGCAGCAAAGAGGGGTTAGAGAGGAATCAGCCCCAGCATTTT
TRBV7-9	TRBD1	13	-	TRBJ2-5	CASSSGQQETQYF	TGTGCCAGCAGCTCGGGACAGCAAGAGACCCAGTACTTC
TRBV27	-	16	-	TRBJ2-5	CASSRPTDTREETQYF	TGTGCCAGCAGTCGCCCTACGGACACCAGGGAAGAGACCCAGTACTTC
TRBV10-3	-	14	-	TRBJ2-3	CAISETASTDTQYF	TGTGCCATCAGTGAAACAGCTAGCACAGATACGCAGTATTTT
TRBV19	TRBD2	16	-	TRBJ2-3	CASSPARTSPADTQYF	TGTGCCAGTAGTCCCGCTCGGACTAGCCCCGCAGATACGCAGTATTTT
TRBV2	-	14	once	TRBJ1-1	CASSERRGNTEAFF	TGTGCCAGCAGTGAGAGGAGAGGGAACACTGAAGCTTTCTTT
TRBV13	TRBD1	13	few	TRBJ2-5	CASSPRRGETQYF	TGTGCCAGCAGCCCACGCAGGGGGGAGACCCAGTACTTC
TRBV19	-	11	-	TRBJ2-5	CASNSGETQYF	TGTGCCAGTAACAGTGGAGAGACCCAGTACTTC